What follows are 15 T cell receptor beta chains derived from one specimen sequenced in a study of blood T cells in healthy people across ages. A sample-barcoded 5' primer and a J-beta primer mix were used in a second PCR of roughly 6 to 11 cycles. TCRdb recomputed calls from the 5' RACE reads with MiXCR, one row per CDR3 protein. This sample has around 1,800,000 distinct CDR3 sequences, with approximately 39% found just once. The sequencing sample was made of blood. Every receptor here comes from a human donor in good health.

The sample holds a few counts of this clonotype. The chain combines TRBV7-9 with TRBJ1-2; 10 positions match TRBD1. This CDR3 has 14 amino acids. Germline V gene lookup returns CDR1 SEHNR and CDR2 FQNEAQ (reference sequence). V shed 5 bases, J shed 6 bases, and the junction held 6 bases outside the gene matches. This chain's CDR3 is CASSPGQGEDGYTF. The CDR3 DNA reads TGTGCCAGCAGCCCAGGACAGGGGGAGGATGGCTACACCTTC.

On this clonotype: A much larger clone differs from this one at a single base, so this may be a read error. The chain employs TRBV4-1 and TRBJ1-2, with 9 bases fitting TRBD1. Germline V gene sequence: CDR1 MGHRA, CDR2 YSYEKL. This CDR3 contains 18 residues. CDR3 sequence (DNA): TGCGCCGGCAGCCAACAAATCGGTCCCAGGACAGGGGCCTATGGCTACACCTTC. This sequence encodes CAGSQQIGPRTGAYGYTF.

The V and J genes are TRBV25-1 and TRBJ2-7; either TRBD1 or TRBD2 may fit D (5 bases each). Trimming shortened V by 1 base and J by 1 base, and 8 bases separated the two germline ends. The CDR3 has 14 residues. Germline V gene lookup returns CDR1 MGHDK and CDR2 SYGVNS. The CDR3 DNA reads TGTGCCAGCAGTGAATTGGGACGGTCCTACGAGCAGTACTTC. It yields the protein CASSELGRSYEQYF.

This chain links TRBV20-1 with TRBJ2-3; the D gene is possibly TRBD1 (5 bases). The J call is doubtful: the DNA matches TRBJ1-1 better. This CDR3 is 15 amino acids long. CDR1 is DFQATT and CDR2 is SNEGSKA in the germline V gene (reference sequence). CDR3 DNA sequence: TGCAGTGCGCACTCTGGGACTGCGGGGGGGTCTGAAGCTTTCTTT. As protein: CSAHSGTAGGSEAFF.

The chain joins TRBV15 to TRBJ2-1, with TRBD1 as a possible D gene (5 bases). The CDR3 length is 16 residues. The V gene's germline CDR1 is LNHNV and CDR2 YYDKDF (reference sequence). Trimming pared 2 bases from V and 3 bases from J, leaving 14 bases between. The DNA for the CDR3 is TGTGCCACCAGCAGATCACTCGGTAGGGGCTACAATGAGCAGTTCTTC. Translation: CATSRSLGRGYNEQFF.

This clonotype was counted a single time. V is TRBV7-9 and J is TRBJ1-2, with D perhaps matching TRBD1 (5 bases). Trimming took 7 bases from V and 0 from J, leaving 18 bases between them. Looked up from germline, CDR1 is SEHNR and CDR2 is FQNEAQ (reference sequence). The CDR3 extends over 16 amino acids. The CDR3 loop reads CASTTEGFGPNYGYTF. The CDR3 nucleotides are TGTGCCAGCACCACGGAGGGGTTCGGGCCTAACTATGGCTACACCTTC.

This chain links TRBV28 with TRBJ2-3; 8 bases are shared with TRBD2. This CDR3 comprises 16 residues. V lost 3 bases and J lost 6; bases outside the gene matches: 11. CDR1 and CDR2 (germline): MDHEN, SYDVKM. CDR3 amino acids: CASSFLAGSPVDTQYF. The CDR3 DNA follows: TGTGCCAGCAGTTTCTTAGCGGGGAGTCCGGTGGATACGCAGTATTTT.

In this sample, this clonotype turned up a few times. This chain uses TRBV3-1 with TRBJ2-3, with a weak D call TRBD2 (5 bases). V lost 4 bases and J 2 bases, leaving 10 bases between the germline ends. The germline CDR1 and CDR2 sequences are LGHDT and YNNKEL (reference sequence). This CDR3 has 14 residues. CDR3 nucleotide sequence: TGTGCCAGCAGCCGTGAGCGGTACACAGATACGCAGTATTTT. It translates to CASSRERYTDTQYF.

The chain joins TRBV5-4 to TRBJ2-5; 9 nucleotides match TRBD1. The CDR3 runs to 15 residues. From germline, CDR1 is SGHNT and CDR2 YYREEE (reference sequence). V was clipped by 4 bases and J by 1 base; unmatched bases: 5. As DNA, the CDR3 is TGTGCCAGCAGCCTGAAACAGGGGGCCCAAGAGACCCAGTACTTC. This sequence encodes CASSLKQGAQETQYF.

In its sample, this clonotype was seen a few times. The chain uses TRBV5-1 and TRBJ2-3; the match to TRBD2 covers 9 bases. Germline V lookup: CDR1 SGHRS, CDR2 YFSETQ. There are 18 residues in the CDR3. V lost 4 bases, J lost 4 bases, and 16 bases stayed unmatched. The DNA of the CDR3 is TGCGCCAGCAGCCTTCAACCTCTACTAGCGGGCGAAGCAGATACGCAGTATTTT. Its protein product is CASSLQPLLAGEADTQYF.

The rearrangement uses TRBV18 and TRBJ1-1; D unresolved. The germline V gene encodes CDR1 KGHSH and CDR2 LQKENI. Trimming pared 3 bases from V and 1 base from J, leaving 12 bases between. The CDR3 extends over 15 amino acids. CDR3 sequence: CASSPLPDENTEAFF. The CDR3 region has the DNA TGTGCCAGCTCACCCCTTCCGGATGAGAACACTGAAGCTTTCTTT.

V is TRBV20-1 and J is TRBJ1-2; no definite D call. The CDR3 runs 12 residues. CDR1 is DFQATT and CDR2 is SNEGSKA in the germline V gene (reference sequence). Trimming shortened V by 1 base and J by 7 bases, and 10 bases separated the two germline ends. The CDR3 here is CSARVRDGGYTF. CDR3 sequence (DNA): TGCAGTGCTAGAGTCCGGGATGGTGGCTACACCTTC.

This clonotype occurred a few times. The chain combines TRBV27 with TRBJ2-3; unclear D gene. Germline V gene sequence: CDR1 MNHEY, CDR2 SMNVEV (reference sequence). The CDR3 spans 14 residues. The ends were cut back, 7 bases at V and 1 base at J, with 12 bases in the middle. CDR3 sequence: CASNPSGGTDTQYF. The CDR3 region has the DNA TGTGCCAGCAATCCTAGTGGGGGCACAGATACGCAGTATTTT.

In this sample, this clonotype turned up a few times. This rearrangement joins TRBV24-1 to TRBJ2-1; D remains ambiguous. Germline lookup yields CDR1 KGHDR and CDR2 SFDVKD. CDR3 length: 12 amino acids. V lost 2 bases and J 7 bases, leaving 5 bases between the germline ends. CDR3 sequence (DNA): TGTGCCACCAGTGATTGGGTGAATGAGCAGTTCTTC. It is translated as CATSDWVNEQFF.

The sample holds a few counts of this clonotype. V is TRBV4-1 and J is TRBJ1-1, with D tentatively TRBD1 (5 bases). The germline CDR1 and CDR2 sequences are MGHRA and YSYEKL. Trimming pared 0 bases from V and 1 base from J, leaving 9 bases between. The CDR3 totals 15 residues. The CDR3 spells CASSQEGVSNTEAFF. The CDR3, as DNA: TGCGCCAGCAGCCAAGAGGGGGTCTCGAACACTGAAGCTTTCTTT.